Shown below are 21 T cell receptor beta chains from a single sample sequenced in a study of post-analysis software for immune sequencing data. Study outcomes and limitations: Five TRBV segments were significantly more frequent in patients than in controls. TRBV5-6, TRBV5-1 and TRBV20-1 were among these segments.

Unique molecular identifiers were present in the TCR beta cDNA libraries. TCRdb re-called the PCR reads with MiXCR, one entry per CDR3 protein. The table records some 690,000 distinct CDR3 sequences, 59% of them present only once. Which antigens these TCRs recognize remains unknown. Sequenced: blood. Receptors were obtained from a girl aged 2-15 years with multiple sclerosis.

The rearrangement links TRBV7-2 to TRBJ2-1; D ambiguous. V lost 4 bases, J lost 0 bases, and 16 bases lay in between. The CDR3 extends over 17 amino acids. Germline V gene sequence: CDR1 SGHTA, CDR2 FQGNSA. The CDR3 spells CASSSPRDWSSYNEQFF. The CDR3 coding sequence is TGTGCCAGCAGCTCACCTCGAGACTGGAGCTCCTACAATGAGCAGTTCTTC.

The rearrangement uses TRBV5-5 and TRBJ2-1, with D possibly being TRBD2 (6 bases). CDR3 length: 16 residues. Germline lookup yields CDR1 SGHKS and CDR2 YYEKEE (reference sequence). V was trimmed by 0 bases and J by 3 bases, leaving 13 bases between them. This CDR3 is CASSLVASEVYNEQFF. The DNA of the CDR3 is TGTGCCAGCAGCTTGGTGGCTAGCGAAGTCTACAATGAGCAGTTCTTC.

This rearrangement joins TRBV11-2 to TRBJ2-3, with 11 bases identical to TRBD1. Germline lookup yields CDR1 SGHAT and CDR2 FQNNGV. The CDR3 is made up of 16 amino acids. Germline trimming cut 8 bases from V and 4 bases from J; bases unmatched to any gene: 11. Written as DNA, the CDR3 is TGTGCCAGCGCCTTCCGGGGGGGACAGGGGGCAGATACGCAGTATTTT. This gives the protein CASAFRGGQGADTQYF. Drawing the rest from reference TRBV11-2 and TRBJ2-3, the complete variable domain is EAGVAQSPRYKIIEKRQSVAFWCNPISGHATLYWYQQILGQGPKLLIQFQNNGVVDDSQLPKDRFSAERLKGVDSTLKIQPAKLEDSAVYLCASAFRGGQGADTQYFGPGTRLTVL.

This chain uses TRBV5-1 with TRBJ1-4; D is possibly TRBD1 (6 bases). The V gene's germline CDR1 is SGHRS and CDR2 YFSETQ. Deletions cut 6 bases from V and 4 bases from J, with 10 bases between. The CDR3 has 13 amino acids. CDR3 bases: TGCGCCAGCAAGGGACAAGATAATGAAAAACTGTTTTTT. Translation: CASKGQDNEKLFF.

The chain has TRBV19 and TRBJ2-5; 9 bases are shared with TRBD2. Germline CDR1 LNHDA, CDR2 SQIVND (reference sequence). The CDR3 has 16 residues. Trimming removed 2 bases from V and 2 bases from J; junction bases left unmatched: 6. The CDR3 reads CASSINPLAGQETQYF. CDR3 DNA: TGTGCCAGTAGTATAAACCCCCTAGCGGGGCAAGAGACCCAGTACTTC.

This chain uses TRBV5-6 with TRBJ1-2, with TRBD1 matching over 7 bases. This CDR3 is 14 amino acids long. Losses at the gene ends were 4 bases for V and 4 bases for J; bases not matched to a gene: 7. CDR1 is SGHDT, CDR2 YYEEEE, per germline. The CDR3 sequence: CASSPETGIYGYTF. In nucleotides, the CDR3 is TGTGCCAGCAGCCCGGAGACAGGGATCTATGGCTACACCTTC.

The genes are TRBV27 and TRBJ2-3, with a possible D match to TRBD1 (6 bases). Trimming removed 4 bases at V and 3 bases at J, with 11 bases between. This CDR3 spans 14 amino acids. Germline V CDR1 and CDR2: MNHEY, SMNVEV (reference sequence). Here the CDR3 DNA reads TGTGCCAGCAGTTCCGGGACAAGGACAGATACGCAGTATTTT. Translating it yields CASSSGTRTDTQYF.

The CDR3 DNA reads TGTGCCAGCAGCTTAGGGTCTGACTCTGGGGCCAACGTCCTGACTTTC. This gives the protein CASSLGSDSGANVLTF. The gene calls are TRBV5-4 and TRBJ2-6, with D unresolved. The germline V and J ends were trimmed by 2 bases and 0 bases, with 9 bases remaining between them. Germline V gene lookup returns CDR1 SGHNT and CDR2 YYREEE (reference sequence). The CDR3 spans 16 residues.

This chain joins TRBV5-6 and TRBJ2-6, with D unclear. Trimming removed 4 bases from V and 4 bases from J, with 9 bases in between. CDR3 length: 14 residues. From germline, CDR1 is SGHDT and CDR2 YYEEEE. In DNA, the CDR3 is TGTGCCAGCAGCCCCCCCCTGGGGGCCAACGTCCTGACTTTC. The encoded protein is CASSPPLGANVLTF.

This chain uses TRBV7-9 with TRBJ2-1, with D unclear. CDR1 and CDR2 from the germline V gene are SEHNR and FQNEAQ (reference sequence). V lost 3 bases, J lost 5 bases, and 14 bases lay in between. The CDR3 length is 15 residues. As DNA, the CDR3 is TGTGCCAGCAGCTTGCTCCCTAGTCGGGACAATGAGCAGTTCTTC. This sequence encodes CASSLLPSRDNEQFF.

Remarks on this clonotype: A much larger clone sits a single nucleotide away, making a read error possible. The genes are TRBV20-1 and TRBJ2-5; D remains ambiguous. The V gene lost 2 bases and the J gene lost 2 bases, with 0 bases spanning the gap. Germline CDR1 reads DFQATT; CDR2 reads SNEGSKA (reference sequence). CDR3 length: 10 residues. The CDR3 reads CSARQETQYF. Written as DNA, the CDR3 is TGCAGTGCTAGACAAGAGACCCAGTACTTC.

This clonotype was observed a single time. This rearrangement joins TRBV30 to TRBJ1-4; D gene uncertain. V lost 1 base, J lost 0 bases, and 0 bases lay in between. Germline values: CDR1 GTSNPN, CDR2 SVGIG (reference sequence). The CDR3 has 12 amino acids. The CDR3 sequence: CAWSATNEKLFF. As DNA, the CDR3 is TGTGCCTGGAGTGCAACTAATGAAAAACTGTTTTTT.

CDR3 protein: CASSPDTYTGRCYQPQHF. CDR3 DNA sequence: TGCGCCAGCAGCCCCGACACCTATACCGGACGGTGTTATCAGCCCCAGCATTTT. This chain connects TRBV5-1 to TRBJ1-5; D is ambiguous. V shed 4 bases and J shed 5 bases, with 25 bases lying between them. CDR1 and CDR2 from the germline V gene are SGHRS and YFSETQ. CDR3 length: 18 residues.

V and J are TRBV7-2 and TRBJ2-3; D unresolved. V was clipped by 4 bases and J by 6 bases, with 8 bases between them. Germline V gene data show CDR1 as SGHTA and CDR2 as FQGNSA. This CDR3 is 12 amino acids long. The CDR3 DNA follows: TGTGCCAGCAGCTCCTGGTTGGATACGCAGTATTTT. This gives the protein CASSSWLDTQYF. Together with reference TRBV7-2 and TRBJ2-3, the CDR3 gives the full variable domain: GAGVSQSPSNKVTEKGKDVELRCDPISGHTALYWYRQSLGQGLEFLIYFQGNSAPDKSGLPSDRFSAERTGGSVSTLTIQRTQQEDSAVYLCASSSWLDTQYFGPGTRLTVL.

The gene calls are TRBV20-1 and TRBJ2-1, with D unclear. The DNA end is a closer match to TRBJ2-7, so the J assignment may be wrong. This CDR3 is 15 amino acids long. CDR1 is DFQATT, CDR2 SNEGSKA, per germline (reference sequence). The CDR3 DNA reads TGCAGTGCTAGAGTCCGCTCAGGTTCCTACAATGAGCAGTACTTC. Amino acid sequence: CSARVRSGSYNEQYF.

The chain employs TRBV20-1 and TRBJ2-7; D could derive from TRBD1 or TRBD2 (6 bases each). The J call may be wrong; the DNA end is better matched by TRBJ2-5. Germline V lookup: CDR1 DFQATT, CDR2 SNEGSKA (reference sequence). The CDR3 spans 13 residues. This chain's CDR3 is CSVKRGAGETQYF. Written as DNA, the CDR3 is TGCAGTGTTAAGAGGGGGGCCGGGGAGACCCAGTACTTC.

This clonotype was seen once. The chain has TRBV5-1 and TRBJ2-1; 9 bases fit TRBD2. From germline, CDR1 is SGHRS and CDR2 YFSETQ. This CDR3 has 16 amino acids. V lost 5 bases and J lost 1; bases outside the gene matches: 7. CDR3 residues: CASSSLLAGSYNEQFF. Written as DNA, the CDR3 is TGCGCCAGCAGTTCCCTCCTAGCGGGATCCTACAATGAGCAGTTCTTC. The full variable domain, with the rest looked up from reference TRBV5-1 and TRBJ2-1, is KAGVTQTPRYLIKTRGQQVTLSCSPISGHRSVSWYQQTPGQGLQFLFEYFSETQRNKGNFPGRFSGRQFSNSRSEMNVSTLELGDSALYLCASSSLLAGSYNEQFFGPGTRLTVL.

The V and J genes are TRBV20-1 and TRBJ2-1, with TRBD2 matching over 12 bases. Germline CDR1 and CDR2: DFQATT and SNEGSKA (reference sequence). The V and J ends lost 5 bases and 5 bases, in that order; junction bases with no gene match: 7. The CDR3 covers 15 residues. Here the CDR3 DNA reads TGCAGTGCTGGCACCGGGACTAGCGGGCACAATGAGCAGTTCTTC. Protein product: CSAGTGTSGHNEQFF.

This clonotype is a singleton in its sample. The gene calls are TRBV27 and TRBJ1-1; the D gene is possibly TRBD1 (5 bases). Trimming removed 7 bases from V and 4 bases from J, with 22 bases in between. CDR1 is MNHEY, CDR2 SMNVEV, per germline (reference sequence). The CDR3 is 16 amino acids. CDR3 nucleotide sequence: TGTGCCAGCACCTTTATCGGGTGGGACGGGGCCACTGAAGCTTTCTTT. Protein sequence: CASTFIGWDGATEAFF.

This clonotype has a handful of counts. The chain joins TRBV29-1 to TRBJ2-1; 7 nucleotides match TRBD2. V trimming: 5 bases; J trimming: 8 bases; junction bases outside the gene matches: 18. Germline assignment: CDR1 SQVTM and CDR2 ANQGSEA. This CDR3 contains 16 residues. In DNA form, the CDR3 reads TGCAGCGTTAGGAATCCGAATAGCGGGTATAAGGATGAGCAGTTCTTC. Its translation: CSVRNPNSGYKDEQFF.

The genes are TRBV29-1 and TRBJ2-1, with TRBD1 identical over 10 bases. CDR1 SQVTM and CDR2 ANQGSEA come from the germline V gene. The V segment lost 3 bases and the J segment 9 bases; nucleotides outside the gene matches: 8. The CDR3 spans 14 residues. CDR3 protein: CSVESGQGDFEQFF. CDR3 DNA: TGCAGCGTTGAGTCCGGACAGGGGGATTTTGAGCAGTTCTTC.